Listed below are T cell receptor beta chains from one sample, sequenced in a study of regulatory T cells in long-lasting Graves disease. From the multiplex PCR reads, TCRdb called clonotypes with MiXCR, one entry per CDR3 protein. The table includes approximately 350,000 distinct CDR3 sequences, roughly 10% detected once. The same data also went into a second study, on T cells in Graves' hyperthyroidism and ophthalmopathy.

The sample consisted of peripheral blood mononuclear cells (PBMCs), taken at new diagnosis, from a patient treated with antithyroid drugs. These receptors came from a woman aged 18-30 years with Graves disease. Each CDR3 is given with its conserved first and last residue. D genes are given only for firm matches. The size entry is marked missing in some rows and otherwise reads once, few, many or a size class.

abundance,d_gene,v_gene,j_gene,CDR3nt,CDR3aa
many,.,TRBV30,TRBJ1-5,TGTGCCTGGAGTGTAGGCGGTAATAGCAATCAGCCCCAGCATTTT,CAWSVGGNSNQPQHF
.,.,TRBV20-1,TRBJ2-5,TGCAGTGCTAGAGATCGCCGGGGAGTTGGGACCCAGTACTTC,CSARDRRGVGTQYF
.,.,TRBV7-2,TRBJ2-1,TGTGCCAGCAGCTTAATTCCGGGGAATGAGCAGCTCTTC,CASSLIPGNEQLF
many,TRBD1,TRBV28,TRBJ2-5,TGTGCCAGCAGTGACCGGGACAGGCAAGAGACCCAGTACTTC,CASSDRDRQETQYF
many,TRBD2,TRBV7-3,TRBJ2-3,TGTGCCAGCAGCCCCCGGGAGGGCAACACAGATACGCAGTATTTT,CASSPREGNTDTQYF
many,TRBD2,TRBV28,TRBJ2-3,TGTGCCAGCAGTTTCTTCGACGAAGGACTAGCGCTCACAGATACGCAGTATTTT,CASSFFDEGLALTDTQYF
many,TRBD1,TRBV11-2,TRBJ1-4,TGTGCCAGCAGTTGGACAGGGCAGACGGCTCCCGATGAAAAACTGTTTTTT,CASSWTGQTAPDEKLFF
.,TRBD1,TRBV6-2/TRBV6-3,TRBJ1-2,TGTGCCAGCAGTTGGGACAGGGATTCATATGGCTACACCTTC,CASSWDRDSYGYTF
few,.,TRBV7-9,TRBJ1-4,TGTGCCAGCAGCTTTATGGGGTTAAAACTGTTTTTT,CASSFMGLKLFF
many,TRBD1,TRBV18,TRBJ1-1,TGTGCCAGCTCACCCCTCGCGACAGGGATGAACACTGAAGCTTTCTTT,CASSPLATGMNTEAFF
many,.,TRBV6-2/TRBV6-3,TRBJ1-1,TGTGCCAGCACTCGACGGGGGACGAACACTGAAGCTTTCTTT,CASTRRGTNTEAFF
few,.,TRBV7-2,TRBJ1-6,TGTGCCAGCAGGTGGATCAACGGGTCACCCCTCCACTTT,CASRWINGSPLHF
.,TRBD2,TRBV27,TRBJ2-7,TGTGCCAGCAGGATACCTAGCGGGAGCTCCTACGAGCAGTACTTC,CASRIPSGSSYEQYF
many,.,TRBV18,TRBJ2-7,TGTGCCAGCTCAGACTTCACAGGGAAGGGGACCTACGAGCAGTACTTC,CASSDFTGKGTYEQYF
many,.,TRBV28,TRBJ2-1,TGTGCCAGCAGTTGGGACAATGAGCAGTTCTTC,CASSWDNEQFF
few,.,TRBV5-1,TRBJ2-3,TGCGCCAGCAGCTTGACGGGTTATCGCACAGATACGCAGTATTTT,CASSLTGYRTDTQYF
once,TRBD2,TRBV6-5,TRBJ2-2,TGTGCCAGCAGTTCTCGGGAGGCCGGGGAGCTGTTTTTT,CASSSREAGELFF
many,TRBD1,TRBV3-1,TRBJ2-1,TGTGCCAGCAGCCAACACCTGGACAGGGGATATGACAATGAGCAGTTCTTC,CASSQHLDRGYDNEQFF
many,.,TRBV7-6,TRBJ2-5,TGTGCCAGCAGCTTAAATCCGGGGGTACAGGAGACCCAGTACTTC,CASSLNPGVQETQYF
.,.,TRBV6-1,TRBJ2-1,TGTGCCAGCAGTCTCCCCCGGACCGACAATGAGCAGTTCTTC,CASSLPRTDNEQFF
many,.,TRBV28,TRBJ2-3,TGTGCCAGCAGTCCCCCCCCTATAAGGGGTACGCAGTATTTT,CASSPPPIRGTQYF
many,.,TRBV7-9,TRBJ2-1,TGTGCCAGCGACCCGGGCCCTTACAATGAGCAGTTCTTC,CASDPGPYNEQFF
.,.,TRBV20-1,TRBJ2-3,TGCAGTGCTAGCGGACAGAGCACAGATACGCAGTATTTT,CSASGQSTDTQYF
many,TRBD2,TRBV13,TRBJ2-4,TGTGCCAGCAGCGGGACTAGTGGTACCATTCAGTACTTC,CASSGTSGTIQYF
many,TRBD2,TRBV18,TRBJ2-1,TGTGCCAGCTCACCATCCAGCGGGGTTTACAATGAGCAGTTCTTC,CASSPSSGVYNEQFF
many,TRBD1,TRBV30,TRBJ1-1,TGTGCCCGAGAAGCAGGGGGAGCTGAAGCTTTCTTT,CAREAGGAEAFF